The sequence of this TCR beta chain was determined in a study of shared clonotypes between healthy human individuals. Germline-derived CDR1 and CDR2 are MDHEN and SYDVKM. Unmatched junction bases numbered 13, after V lost 6 bases and J lost 2 bases. This CDR3 is built from 17 residues. Some clones are missing from TCRdb's copy, which holds only in-frame ones; the method was immunoSEQ multiplex PCR. This repertoire shows under 2.5 million clones, 92% found once; its top ten account for around 0.35%. The chain recombines TRBV28 with TRBJ1-5; 7 positions match TRBD1. The specimen was naive CD4+ T cells from PBMCs. Subset defined: CD45RA+ positively selected. The origin of this receptor is a man aged 18-30 years in good health. Some clones in this sample may be carry-over from other donors' samples. The DNA for the CDR3 is TGTGCCAGCAGGGGTAACAGGGGATATGGTGGCAATCAGCCCCAGCATTTT. Amino acid sequence: CASRGNRGYGGNQPQHF.